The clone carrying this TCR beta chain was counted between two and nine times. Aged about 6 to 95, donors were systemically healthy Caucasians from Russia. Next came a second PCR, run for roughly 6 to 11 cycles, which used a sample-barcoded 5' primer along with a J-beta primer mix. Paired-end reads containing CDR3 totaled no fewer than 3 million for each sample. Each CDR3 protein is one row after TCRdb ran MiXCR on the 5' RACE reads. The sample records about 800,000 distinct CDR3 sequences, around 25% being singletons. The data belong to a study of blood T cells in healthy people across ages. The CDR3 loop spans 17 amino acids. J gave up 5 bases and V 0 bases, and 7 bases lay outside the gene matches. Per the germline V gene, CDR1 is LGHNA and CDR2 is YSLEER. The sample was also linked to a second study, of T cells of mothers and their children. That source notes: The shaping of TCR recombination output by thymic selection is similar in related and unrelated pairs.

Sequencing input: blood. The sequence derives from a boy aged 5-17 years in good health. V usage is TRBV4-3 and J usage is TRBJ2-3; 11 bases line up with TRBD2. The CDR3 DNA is TGCGCCAGCAGCCAAGATCTACTAGCGGGAGCGGGAGATACGCAGTATTTT. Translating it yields CASSQDLLAGAGDTQYF.